A single sample gave rise to the 22 T cell receptor beta chains below, sequenced in a study of T-cell memory formation after mild COVID-19. TCRdb called the 5' RACE reads again in MiXCR, with one record for every CDR3 protein. This sample has 200,000 to 250,000 distinct CDR3 sequences; over 15% occur once, and the top ten carry 2% to 2.5%. The sample comprised PBMCs or a T cell subset sorted from them (not recorded which). The source is an adult woman who had mild COVID-19 (a few samples of this study predate the infection). Cell type and time point are not known.

This clonotype has only a few counts. The rearrangement uses TRBV9 and TRBJ2-1; 7 nucleotides match TRBD1. CDR3 length equals 17 residues. V lost 4 bases and J lost 4; bases outside the gene matches: 14. Germline loops: CDR1 SGDLS, CDR2 YYNGEE. The CDR3, as DNA: TGTGCCAGCAGCCCATACACCCGGGACAGAGGGTACAATGAGCAGTTCTTC. Amino acids: CASSPYTRDRGYNEQFF.

In its sample, this clonotype was seen many times. This rearrangement joins TRBV5-1 to TRBJ2-2, with 7 bases lining up with TRBD1. Germline CDR1 is SGHRS and CDR2 is YFSETQ. J gave up 6 bases and V 2 bases, and 7 bases lay outside the gene matches. The CDR3 runs 15 residues. The CDR3 DNA is TGCGCCAGCAGCTTCGGGACAGACGGTTCCGGGGAGCTGTTTTTT. The encoded protein is CASSFGTDGSGELFF.

The gene calls are TRBV5-1 and TRBJ2-5, with unresolved D. V was clipped by 5 bases and J by 2 bases, with 10 bases between them. This CDR3 spans 13 amino acids. The germline CDR1 and CDR2 sequences are SGHRS and YFSETQ. This chain's CDR3 is CASSVTDQETQYF. CDR3 bases: TGCGCCAGCAGTGTAACGGATCAAGAGACCCAGTACTTC.

The V and J genes are TRBV11-1 and TRBJ1-1, with D perhaps matching TRBD1 (5 bases). The CDR3 sequence is 11 residues long. Looked up from germline, CDR1 is SGHAT and CDR2 is FQDESV (reference sequence). V lost 5 bases to trimming and J lost 7 bases, with 8 bases between them. CDR3 DNA sequence: TGTGCCAGCAGCCTCCAGGGTGAAGCTTTCTTT. It encodes CASSLQGEAFF.

This clonotype was counted between two and nine times. The chain is built from TRBV6-5 and TRBJ2-7; D is unresolved. This CDR3 contains 14 residues. V was shortened by 0 bases and J by 2 bases, with 8 bases between the two germline ends. Germline values: CDR1 MNHEY, CDR2 SVGAGI. The chain's CDR3 is CASSYSSFPYEQYF. CDR3 sequence (DNA): TGTGCCAGCAGTTACTCGAGTTTTCCCTACGAGCAGTACTTC.

V usage is TRBV4-1 and J usage is TRBJ2-3; 9 positions agree with TRBD2. The germline V gene encodes CDR1 MGHRA and CDR2 YSYEKL. This CDR3 is 17 amino acids long. Trimming cost V 4 bases and J 4 bases; bases outside gene matches: 12. CDR3 nucleotide sequence: TGCGCCAGCAGCCCAAGATCCGGTGCGGGGGGGGCAGATACGCAGTATTTT. It translates to CASSPRSGAGGADTQYF.

This clonotype has only a few counts. The V gene is TRBV12-3 or TRBV12-4, the J gene TRBJ2-2, with TRBD2 matching over 9 bases. This CDR3 has 17 residues. J was trimmed by 3 bases and V by 5 bases; bases with no gene match: 10. CDR3 loop: CASSQPAGGLDTGELFF. The CDR3 DNA reads TGTGCCAGCAGTCAGCCCGCGGGGGGGCTGGACACCGGGGAGCTGTTTTTT.

V and J are TRBV7-9 and TRBJ2-1; no clear D. The V gene's germline CDR1 is SEHNR and CDR2 FQNEAQ (reference sequence). Trimming took off 0 bases at V and 9 bases at J, with 12 bases between the two ends. This CDR3 has 14 amino acids. The CDR3 spells CASSLAGHRIEQFF. The CDR3 nucleotides read TGTGCCAGCAGCTTAGCGGGCCACAGAATTGAGCAGTTCTTC.

The chain links TRBV4-3 to TRBJ1-1, with a possible D match to TRBD1 (6 bases). Looked up from germline, CDR1 is LGHNA and CDR2 is YSLEER. With 1 base removed from V and 2 bases from J, the gap between germline ends came to 11 bases. CDR3 size: 15 residues. CDR3 sequence reads: CASSQGGTPNTEAFF. The CDR3 DNA sequence: TGCGCCAGCAGCCAAGGCGGGACACCTAACACTGAAGCTTTCTTT.

This clonotype has ten or more counts. The chain recombines TRBV2 with TRBJ2-3, with D perhaps TRBD1 (6 bases). CDR1 SNHLY and CDR2 FYNNEI come from the germline V gene. The CDR3 length is 17 residues. The V and J ends lost 0 bases and 3 bases respectively, with 16 bases between them. The CDR3 nucleotides read TGTGCCAGCAGTGAAGCGCCTACAGGGCACGGGACAGATACGCAGTATTTT. As protein: CASSEAPTGHGTDTQYF.

The V and J genes are TRBV24-1 and TRBJ1-5; the D is unclear. The CDR3 loop spans 11 amino acids. Germline CDR1 is KGHDR and CDR2 is SFDVKD. Between the trimmed V and J ends, which lost 9 bases and 4 bases, there was a span of 6 bases. For the CDR3, the DNA is TGTGCCACCGGGAGGAATCAGCCCCAGCATTTT. It codes for CATGRNQPQHF.

V and J are TRBV2 and TRBJ2-1, with unresolved D. V lost 3 bases and J 7 bases, leaving 10 bases between the germline ends. Germline V CDR1 and CDR2: SNHLY, FYNNEI. The CDR3 runs 13 residues. The CDR3 region is CASSEERFNEQFF. CDR3 sequence (DNA): TGTGCCAGCAGTGAGGAACGGTTTAATGAGCAGTTCTTC.

This clonotype was counted only a few times. The rearrangement joins TRBV3-1 to TRBJ2-7; tentative D call: TRBD1 (6 bases). Trimming cost V 0 bases and J 1 base, with 16 bases left between them. Looked up from germline, CDR1 is LGHDT and CDR2 is YNNKEL (reference sequence). The CDR3 contains 17 residues. This CDR3 is CASSQDVTGRVSYEQYF. CDR3 coding DNA: TGTGCCAGCAGCCAAGATGTTACAGGGCGGGTGTCCTACGAGCAGTACTTC.

The V call is TRBV6-5, the J call TRBJ2-5; 7 bases match TRBD2. Germline CDR1 and CDR2: MNHEY and SVGAGI. The CDR3 extends over 15 amino acids. V lost 7 bases, J lost 5 bases, and 13 bases stayed unmatched. The CDR3 DNA is TGTGCCAGCACCCCCCCAGGGAGGGGCGGGGAGACCCAGTACTTC. This gives the protein CASTPPGRGGETQYF.

The chain carries TRBV24-1 and TRBJ2-7, with 8 bases fitting TRBD2. In germline, CDR1 is KGHDR, CDR2 SFDVKD. The CDR3 is 13 amino acids. The ends lost 5 bases at V and 2 bases at J; junction bases unmatched: 1. For the CDR3, the DNA is TGTGCCACCAGTGGAGCGGGGGCCTACGAGCAGTACTTC. This gives the protein CATSGAGAYEQYF.

This clonotype appeared a few times. The chain combines TRBV3-1 with TRBJ1-4; D call uncertain. Trimming took 1 base from V and 5 from J, leaving 11 bases between them. Germline CDR1 is LGHDT and CDR2 is YNNKEL (reference sequence). The CDR3 is 15 amino acids. The CDR3 reads CASSQGGMPNEKLFF. The CDR3 DNA is TGTGCCAGCAGCCAAGGAGGAATGCCCAATGAAAAACTGTTTTTT.

The chain links TRBV24-1 to TRBJ2-1, with TRBD2 matching over 8 bases. Germline lookup yields CDR1 KGHDR and CDR2 SFDVKD. Trimming removed 4 bases from V and 6 bases from J; junction bases left unmatched: 4. The CDR3 is 14 amino acids. The CDR3 here is CATSEGTRANEQFF. CDR3 DNA sequence: TGTGCCACCAGTGAAGGGACTAGGGCCAATGAGCAGTTCTTC.

The chain employs TRBV24-1 and TRBJ2-3; maybe TRBD2 (5 bases). V lost 3 bases and J lost 1, with 10 bases in between. Germline V CDR1 and CDR2: KGHDR, SFDVKD. This CDR3 comprises 15 residues. Here the CDR3 DNA reads TGTGCCACCAGTGATCCCCGGACTCGCACAGATACGCAGTATTTT. Its translation: CATSDPRTRTDTQYF.

This rearrangement joins TRBV20-1 to TRBJ2-2; D is possibly TRBD1 (5 bases). The CDR3 runs 12 residues. Germline loops: CDR1 DFQATT, CDR2 SNEGSKA (reference sequence). Trimming removed 7 bases at V and 2 bases at J, with 8 bases between. CDR3 DNA sequence: TGCAGTGTCGGACAAAACACCGGGGAGCTGTTTTTT. Its translation: CSVGQNTGELFF.

This clonotype was counted only a few times. J is TRBJ1-1 and V is TRBV24-1; TRBD1 matches at 7 bases. Per the germline V gene, CDR1 is KGHDR and CDR2 is SFDVKD. The CDR3 has 14 residues. V trimming: 3 bases; J trimming: 1 base; junction bases outside the gene matches: 1. The CDR3 here is CATSDPGGNTEAFF. The CDR3 DNA is TGTGCCACCAGTGATCCAGGGGGGAACACTGAAGCTTTCTTT.

The V call is TRBV5-8, the J call TRBJ2-7; 8 bases are a match to TRBD1. CDR1 and CDR2 from the germline V gene are SGHTS and YDEGEE. The CDR3 is 13 residues long. V gave up 0 bases and J gave up 6 bases; unmatched junction bases: 2. The CDR3 bases are TGTGCCAGCAGCTTGGGACAGGGGAGCGAGCAGTACTTC. Amino acid sequence: CASSLGQGSEQYF.

This clonotype was found a few times. The V and J genes are TRBV29-1 and TRBJ1-2; 7 nucleotides line up with TRBD1. Germline V gene data show CDR1 as SQVTM and CDR2 as ANQGSEA. The V gene end was trimmed by 8 bases and the J gene end by 0 bases; junction bases not matched to a gene: 3. CDR3 length equals 12 residues. The CDR3 region has the DNA TGCAGCTTAGGGGGCCCTAACTATGGCTACACCTTC. This encodes CSLGGPNYGYTF.